These 10 T cell receptor beta chains came from one sample sequenced in a study of tumor and adjacent non-tumor tissue in lung cancer. Three rounds of nested PCR, following a modified ARM-PCR protocol, produced the TCRbeta library. TCRdb processed the multiplex PCR reads anew with MiXCR; each CDR3 protein has one entry. The sample holds approximately 79,000 distinct CDR3 sequences, roughly two thirds seen once. No cell sorting was done before RNA was extracted from the tissue. Source material: lung tumor tissue. These receptors were taken from a woman aged 35 to 49 with non-small cell lung cancer.

Comments on this clonotype: One end of the junction fails to match germline, which may point to a read error. V gene TRBV11-2 combines with J gene TRBJ2-7; 8 bases fit TRBD1. This CDR3 spans 12 amino acids. CDR1 and CDR2 from the germline V gene are SGHAT and FQNNGV. As DNA, the CDR3 is TGTGTCAGCAACCGGACAGGGTTCGGGCAGTACTTC. It translates to CVSNRTGFGQYF.

Comments on this clonotype: The junction departs from germline at one end; a sequencing error may be responsible. The chain employs TRBV12-3 or TRBV12-4 and TRBJ1-6; D unresolved. This CDR3 spans 13 amino acids. The CDR3 spells CSSSRDWDSPLHF. CDR3 DNA: TGTTCCAGTAGTCGAGACTGGGATTCACCCCTCCACTTT.

The chain has TRBV20-1 and TRBJ2-1; D is possibly TRBD2 (5 bases). The CDR3 sequence is 16 residues long. V lost 1 base to trimming and J lost 16 bases, with 29 bases between them. Germline CDR1 reads DFQATT; CDR2 reads SNEGSKA (reference sequence). The CDR3 here is CSARGREYESYNEHFF. The CDR3 nucleotides are TGCAGTGCTAGAGGTAGGGAGTATGAATCCTACAATGAACACTTCTTC.

Details on this clonotype: The junction shows a germline mismatch at one end, possibly a read error. The chain has TRBV11-2 and TRBJ2-2; D remains unclear. The germline gives CDR1 SGHAT, CDR2 FQNNGV. The CDR3 extends over 15 amino acids. This CDR3 is CTSSFLEVGTGELFF. CDR3 in DNA: TGTACCAGCAGCTTTCTCGAAGTCGGTACGGGGGAGCTGTTTTTT.

As regards this clonotype: This likely comes from a read error, as the CDR3 has no conserved phenylalanine or tryptophan at its end. The DNA is left out, because the CDR3 cannot be placed on it with certainty; the CDR3 is given as TCRdb lists it. The CDR3 spells CASRRATDTTYEQHL. The genes are TRBV6-1 and TRBJ2-7; the D call in the table, TRBD2, was not verified against the DNA. Both ends counted, the CDR3 spans 15 residues. Per germline, CDR1 MNHNS and CDR2 SASEGT.

Points on this clonotype: A much larger clone differs by one base, so this may be a read error. The chain carries TRBV28 and TRBJ2-1, with TRBD2 matching over 10 bases. CDR1 and CDR2 (germline): MDHEN, SYDVKM. The CDR3 covers 15 residues. The CDR3 loop reads CPSSFPAGGYSEQFF. The DNA for the CDR3 is TGTCCCAGCAGTTTCCCAGCGGGAGGGTACAGTGAGCAGTTCTTC. Complete variable domain (other parts from reference TRBV28 and TRBJ2-1): DVKVTQSSRYLVKRTGEKVFLECVQDMDHENMFWYRQDPGLGLRLIYFSYDVKMKEKGDIPEGYSVSREKKERFSLILESASTNQTSMYLCPSSFPAGGYSEQFFGPGTRLTVL.

About this clonotype: Given a much more abundant clone one base away, this may be a read error. V usage is TRBV28 and J usage is TRBJ2-7; D remains ambiguous. This CDR3 comprises 11 residues. Germline V CDR1 and CDR2: MDHEN, SYDVKM. Trimming stripped 8 bases from V and 7 bases from J, with 12 bases between. The CDR3 DNA reads TGTGCCAGCGAAGGGAACGGGGAGCAGTACTTC. Encoded protein: CASEGNGEQYF.

About this clonotype itself: This may be a read error, as it is one base from a much larger clone. V usage is TRBV28 and J usage is TRBJ2-4; either TRBD1 or TRBD2 may fit D (6 bases each). The CDR3 has 14 amino acids. The V gene's germline CDR1 is MDHEN and CDR2 SYDVKM. Written as DNA, the CDR3 is TGTGCCTCAGGGCCCTCGGGGGCCAAAAACATTCAGCACTTC. Amino acids: CASGPSGAKNIQHF.

Details on this clonotype: Its ends do not fully match the called genes, so a read error is possible. The chain carries TRBV12-3 or TRBV12-4 and TRBJ1-1, with 8 positions matching TRBD1. This CDR3 region has 14 residues. CDR3 amino acids: CASRAGGGSREAFF. Written as DNA, the CDR3 is TGTGCCAGCAGGGCAGGGGGCGGGAGTCGTGAAGCCTTCTTT.

Concerning this clonotype itself: The germline gene is not matched at one end of the junction; a read error may be the cause. This chain joins TRBV29-1 and TRBJ2-7; D remains unclear. The germline V gene has CDR1 SQVTM and CDR2 ANQGSEA. The CDR3 is 15 amino acids. CDR3 bases: TGCAGCGCGACTGGACGGAGTCCTGCCGTCTACGTGCAGTACTTC. Amino acids: CSATGRSPAVYVQYF.